The 15 T cell receptor beta chains listed next were all sequenced from one sample in a study of shared clonotypes between healthy human individuals. Naive CD8 isolation took CD45RO-negative cells positively selected for CCR7 and excluded terminally differentiated effector memory CD45RA+ cells. TCRdb's table, derived via immunoSEQ multiplex PCR, lists solely in-frame clones and lacks some. The table includes about 2.1 million clones, approximately 94% detected once. Material for sequencing was naive CD8+ T cells from PBMCs. The receptor source for this set is a man between 18 and 29 years old in good health. Some clones in this sample may be carry-over from other donors' samples.

Points on this clone: Other nucleotide sequences from this sample produce the same CDR3. The chain carries TRBV9 and TRBJ2-7, with a possible D match to TRBD1 (6 bases). The germline V and J ends were trimmed by 4 bases and 2 bases, with 13 bases remaining between them. Looked up from germline, CDR1 is SGDLS and CDR2 is YYNGEE. The CDR3 totals 14 residues. Here the CDR3 DNA reads TGTGCCAGCAGCCCTCCCGGGACACCCTACGAGCAGTACTTC. Its protein is CASSPPGTPYEQYF. Together with reference TRBV9 and TRBJ2-7, the CDR3 gives the full variable domain: DSGVTQTPKHLITATGQRVTLRCSPRSGDLSVYWYQQSLDQGLQFLIQYYNGEERAKGNILERFSAQQFPDLHSELNLSSLELGDSALYFCASSPPGTPYEQYFGPGTRLTVT.

The chain uses TRBV7-2 and TRBJ2-3; D assignment may be TRBD1 or TRBD2 (5 bases each). V lost 3 bases and J 0 bases, leaving 16 bases between the germline ends. The CDR3 is 17 residues long. CDR1 SGHTA and CDR2 FQGNSA come from the germline V gene. The CDR3 loop is CASSLNTGLPSTDTQYF. The CDR3 DNA reads TGTGCCAGCAGCTTGAATACGGGGCTCCCTAGCACAGATACGCAGTATTTT.

The V call is TRBV18, the J call TRBJ2-1; perhaps TRBD2 as D (7 bases). CDR1 and CDR2 from the germline V gene are KGHSH and LQKENI. Trimming took off 1 base at V and 4 bases at J, with 14 bases between the two ends. This CDR3 has 16 residues. CDR3 residues: CASSPRGAGAYNEQFF. Here the CDR3 DNA reads TGTGCCAGCTCACCACGAGGGGCGGGGGCTTACAATGAGCAGTTCTTC.

This chain uses TRBV5-1 with TRBJ2-7; TRBD2 might be the D (6 bases). Trimming pared 0 bases from V and 4 bases from J, leaving 17 bases between. Germline V lookup: CDR1 SGHRS, CDR2 YFSETQ. The CDR3 spans 16 residues. Here the CDR3 reads CASSLAWRGQGYEQYF. The DNA of the CDR3 is TGCGCCAGCAGCTTGGCCTGGAGGGGTCAAGGATACGAGCAGTACTTC. The full variable domain, its missing parts supplied by reference TRBV5-1 and TRBJ2-7, is KAGVTQTPRYLIKTRGQQVTLSCSPISGHRSVSWYQQTPGQGLQFLFEYFSETQRNKGNFPGRFSGRQFSNSRSEMNVSTLELGDSALYLCASSLAWRGQGYEQYFGPGTRLTVT.

The CDR3 DNA reads as TGTGCCAGCAGTCCCATACGATCTAAACCGGACACTGAAGCTTTCTTT. Residues: CASSPIRSKPDTEAFF. The chain joins TRBV28 to TRBJ1-1; D remains unclear. The CDR3 is 16 residues long. In germline, CDR1 is MDHEN, CDR2 SYDVKM. Trimming left V 5 bases short and J 3 bases short, with 19 bases between.

V gene TRBV27 combines with J gene TRBJ2-7, with D possibly matching TRBD2 (6 bases). CDR1 MNHEY and CDR2 SMNVEV come from the germline V gene (reference sequence). The CDR3 spans 15 residues. V lost 0 bases, J lost 6 bases, and 15 bases lay in between. The CDR3 sequence is CASSLSRFGDSEQYF. CDR3 bases: TGTGCCAGCAGTTTATCCCGCTTTGGGGACTCCGAGCAGTACTTC.

The J gene is TRBJ2-1, the V gene TRBV5-8, with 10 bases matching TRBD2. This CDR3 has 16 residues. Germline loops: CDR1 SGHTS, CDR2 YDEGEE. Trimming removed 3 bases from V and 6 bases from J; junction bases left unmatched: 9. DNA for the CDR3: TGTGCCAGCAGCTGGACGTGGGCTAGCGGGAGCAATGAGCAGTTCTTC. This gives the protein CASSWTWASGSNEQFF.

The CDR3 coding sequence is TGTGCCAGCAGCGCGGGACAGAGCTCCTACAATGAGCAGTTCTTC. Protein product: CASSAGQSSYNEQFF. This chain connects TRBV9 to TRBJ2-1, with 7 positions matching TRBD1. J was trimmed by 0 bases and V by 3 bases; bases with no gene match: 3. The CDR3 covers 15 residues. The germline V gene encodes CDR1 SGDLS and CDR2 YYNGEE.

This clone appeared a single time. The rearrangement links TRBV19 to TRBJ1-2, with D tentatively TRBD1 (5 bases). This CDR3 spans 14 amino acids. Germline values: CDR1 LNHDA, CDR2 SQIVND (reference sequence). V was trimmed by 6 bases and J by 4 bases, leaving 15 bases between them. CDR3 protein: CASRRGAEVYGYTF. The CDR3 nucleotides read TGTGCCAGTAGACGAGGGGCAGAGGTCTATGGCTACACCTTC.

The chain joins TRBV5-1 to TRBJ2-7, with 7 bases aligning to TRBD1. The CDR3 extends over 14 amino acids. The V and J ends lost 4 bases and 0 bases, in that order; junction bases with no gene match: 4. Looked up from germline, CDR1 is SGHRS and CDR2 is YFSETQ. The CDR3 coding sequence is TGCGCCAGCAGCCCAGCAGGGGGCTCCTACGAGCAGTACTTC. It is translated as CASSPAGGSYEQYF. Full variable domain (outside the CDR3, taken from reference TRBV5-1 and TRBJ2-7): KAGVTQTPRYLIKTRGQQVTLSCSPISGHRSVSWYQQTPGQGLQFLFEYFSETQRNKGNFPGRFSGRQFSNSRSEMNVSTLELGDSALYLCASSPAGGSYEQYFGPGTRLTVT.

The genes are TRBV12-1 and TRBJ1-5. TRBV12-1 is noted as a pseudogene. This CDR3 region has 20 residues. Here the CDR3 DNA reads TGTGCCAGCAGCTTTCATAAGCGGCTTAATAAGTCGGCGGGCAATCAGCCCCAGCATTTT. Protein sequence: CASSFHKRLNKSAGNQPQHF.

The rearrangement links TRBV7-2 to TRBJ2-3; D may correspond to TRBD1 or TRBD2 (5 bases each). This CDR3 has 16 residues. V was clipped by 1 base and J by 4 bases, with 15 bases between them. Germline assignment: CDR1 SGHTA and CDR2 FQGNSA. This CDR3 is CASSLVGTPVADTQYF. The CDR3, as DNA: TGTGCCAGCAGCTTAGTTGGGACCCCCGTCGCAGATACGCAGTATTTT. Supplemented by reference TRBV7-2 and TRBJ2-3, the full variable domain reads GAGVSQSPSNKVTEKGKDVELRCDPISGHTALYWYRQSLGQGLEFLIYFQGNSAPDKSGLPSDRFSAERTGGSVSTLTIQRTQQEDSAVYLCASSLVGTPVADTQYFGPGTRLTVL.

The chain is built from TRBV27 and TRBJ2-7, with TRBD2 matching over 8 bases. The V gene's germline CDR1 is MNHEY and CDR2 SMNVEV (reference sequence). The V gene end was trimmed by 6 bases and the J gene end by 4 bases; junction bases not matched to a gene: 5. The CDR3 runs to 13 residues. CDR3 protein: CASSQPGGYEQYF. In nucleotides, the CDR3 is TGTGCCAGCAGCCAGCCGGGGGGGTACGAGCAGTACTTC.

CDR3 sequence (DNA): TGTGCCTGGAGTGTACACCAAGCGGGAGGGCCGAAAGATACGCAGTATTTT. This sequence encodes CAWSVHQAGGPKDTQYF. V and J are TRBV30 and TRBJ2-3; 10 nucleotides align to TRBD2. The germline V gene encodes CDR1 GTSNPN and CDR2 SVGIG (reference sequence). V was clipped by 0 bases and J by 5 bases; unmatched bases: 11. CDR3 length: 17 residues.

This rearrangement joins TRBV5-6 to TRBJ2-7, with 10 bases matching TRBD1. CDR3 size: 16 residues. Germline assignment: CDR1 SGHDT and CDR2 YYEEEE. V dropped 1 base and J dropped 5; count of bases not matched to a gene: 9. In DNA form, the CDR3 reads TGTGCCAGCAGCTTGTCACCCCCGGGACAGGGGAACGAGCAGTACTTC. This codes for CASSLSPPGQGNEQYF.